These 30 T cell receptor beta chains were all obtained from the same sample, sequenced in a study of cytomegalovirus exposure and HLA in healthy donors. The PCR contained 60 Vbeta and 13 Jbeta primers. Sequencing used immunoSEQ multiplex PCR; TCRdb keeps in-frame clones, though not all of them. The sample shows under 200,000 clones, 70% to 90% of them seen only once. The sequencing input was PBMCs. The receptor source for this set is a man in his thirties or forties in good health and CMV-seropositive.

V and J are TRBV5-1 and TRBJ2-2; TRBD2 aligns across 12 bases. The CDR3 is 17 amino acids. CDR1 SGHRS and CDR2 YFSETQ come from the germline V gene. V lost 5 bases and J lost 6; bases outside the gene matches: 11. CDR3 sequence reads: CASRPSGRAWVAGELFF. The CDR3 DNA sequence: TGCGCCAGCAGACCTAGCGGGAGGGCCTGGGTAGCCGGGGAGCTGTTTTTT.

The chain carries TRBV5-1 and TRBJ2-2; 15 nucleotides agree with TRBD2. CDR3 size: 17 residues. Germline CDR1 SGHRS, CDR2 YFSETQ. J was trimmed by 4 bases and V by 4 bases; bases with no gene match: 5. CDR3 nucleotides: TGCGCCAGCAGCCAGGGACTAGCGGGAGGATTCACCGGGGAGCTGTTTTTT. Translated: CASSQGLAGGFTGELFF.

This rearrangement joins TRBV19 to TRBJ2-7, with 12 bases matching TRBD1. V lost 9 bases and J lost 4; bases outside the gene matches: 4. CDR1 is LNHDA, CDR2 SQIVND, per germline (reference sequence). The CDR3 covers 13 residues. CDR3 in amino acids: CARRDRGPYEQYV. The DNA of the CDR3 is TGTGCCAGAAGGGACAGGGGGCCATACGAGCAGTACGTC.

The chain couples TRBV7-9 to TRBJ1-5; 7 bases match TRBD1. V lost 1 base and J lost 6; bases outside the gene matches: 6. Looked up from germline, CDR1 is SEHNR and CDR2 is FQNEAQ (reference sequence). The CDR3 is made up of 15 amino acids. CDR3 DNA sequence: TGTGCCAGCAGCTTAGGGGACAGCGTTTTTCAGCCCCAGCATTTT. This codes for CASSLGDSVFQPQHF.

The chain links TRBV18 to TRBJ1-1, with 8 nucleotides matching TRBD1. CDR1 KGHSH and CDR2 LQKENI come from the germline V gene. CDR3 size: 17 residues. V was clipped by 6 bases and J by 6 bases; unmatched bases: 18. CDR3 residues: CASSPFNTRQGSPEAFF. Written as DNA, the CDR3 is TGTGCCAGCTCGCCATTTAACACCCGACAGGGGTCCCCTGAAGCTTTCTTT.

The J gene is TRBJ2-2, the V gene TRBV28; the match to TRBD2 covers 10 bases. This CDR3 spans 16 amino acids. The V gene end was trimmed by 5 bases and the J gene end by 7 bases; junction bases not matched to a gene: 10. Germline V gene data show CDR1 as MDHEN and CDR2 as SYDVKM. DNA for the CDR3: TGTGCCAGCAGTCTGAGCGGGAGGGTCCTCGTCGGGGAGCTGTTTTTT. Protein: CASSLSGRVLVGELFF.

The chain recombines TRBV18 with TRBJ2-5, with 8 nucleotides matching TRBD1. V shed 2 bases and J 1 base; nucleotides not matched to a gene: 6. Per germline, CDR1 KGHSH and CDR2 LQKENI. CDR3 length: 16 amino acids. CDR3 residues: CASSPIRTGTQETQYF. The CDR3 DNA follows: TGTGCCAGCTCACCAATCCGGACAGGGACCCAAGAGACCCAGTACTTC.

The chain's CDR3 is CASSLLAGLNTEAFF. In nucleotides, the CDR3 is TGTGCCAGTAGCCTTCTGGCGGGGTTGAACACTGAAGCTTTCTTT. The V and J genes are TRBV19 and TRBJ1-1, with no clear D. Looked up from germline, CDR1 is LNHDA and CDR2 is SQIVND (reference sequence). Trimming pared 6 bases from V and 0 bases from J, leaving 14 bases between. The CDR3 totals 15 residues.

This chain connects TRBV7-9 to TRBJ2-5; 7 nucleotides line up with TRBD1. Matching the DNA end better, TRBJ2-7 makes the J call doubtful. The CDR3 spans 15 residues. Germline CDR1 and CDR2: SEHNR and FQNEAQ (reference sequence). This CDR3 is CASSLAGTVTYEQYF. CDR3 sequence (DNA): TGTGCCAGCAGCTTAGCGGGGACAGTCACTTACGAGCAGTACTTC.

The chain joins TRBV4-3 to TRBJ2-7; 8 nucleotides match TRBD1. This CDR3 is 13 amino acids long. V was pared by 3 bases and J by 5 bases, with 3 bases of the junction left unmatched. Germline V gene data show CDR1 as LGHNA and CDR2 as YSLEER. The CDR3 protein is CASSHSTGDEQYF. The CDR3 coding sequence is TGCGCCAGCAGCCATTCGACAGGGGACGAGCAGTACTTC.

This CDR3 is CASSFRSGFIYYGYTF. The DNA of the CDR3 is TGTGCCAGCAGTTTCCGGTCAGGGTTTATTTACTATGGCTACACCTTC. This chain uses TRBV27 with TRBJ1-2; D is perhaps TRBD1 (5 bases). This CDR3 comprises 16 residues. Germline CDR1 is MNHEY and CDR2 is SMNVEV (reference sequence). V lost 3 bases and J 3 bases, leaving 17 bases between the germline ends.

The V gene is TRBV2, the J gene TRBJ1-4; the match to TRBD1 covers 9 bases. Unmatched junction bases numbered 15, after V lost 8 bases and J lost 11 bases. Germline lookup yields CDR1 SNHLY and CDR2 FYNNEI. This CDR3 is built from 15 residues. The CDR3 loop reads CASVSGTGIFGKLFF. CDR3 nucleotide sequence: TGTGCCAGCGTGTCCGGGACAGGGATCTTCGGTAAACTGTTTTTT.

This rearrangement joins TRBV7-8 to TRBJ2-3; D unclear. The CDR3 sequence is 13 residues long. Deletions cut 4 bases from V and 4 bases from J, with 9 bases between. The V gene's germline CDR1 is SGHVS and CDR2 FQNEAQ. The DNA of the CDR3 is TGTGCCAGCAGCTCCCCCGGTGCAGATACGCAGTATTTT. It specifies CASSSPGADTQYF. The full variable domain, in which reference TRBV7-8 and TRBJ2-3 provide the parts outside the CDR3, is GAGVSQSPRYKVAKRGQDVALRCDPISGHVSLFWYQQALGQGPEFLTYFQNEAQLDKSGLPSDRFFAERPEGSVSTLKIQRTQQEDSAVYLCASSSPGADTQYFGPGTRLTVL.

This clone is a singleton in its sample. The DNA for the CDR3 is TGCGCCAGCAGCTTGGCCGCTAGCGGGAGGGCCAATGAGCAGTTCTTC. It translates to CASSLAASGRANEQFF. The rearrangement links TRBV5-1 to TRBJ2-1; the match to TRBD2 covers 12 bases. Per the germline V gene, CDR1 is SGHRS and CDR2 is YFSETQ. V shed 0 bases and J 6 bases; nucleotides not matched to a gene: 4. The CDR3 has 16 amino acids.

This chain uses TRBV29-1 with TRBJ2-5; 7 bases are a match to TRBD2. Germline V lookup: CDR1 SQVTM, CDR2 ANQGSEA. Trimming removed 4 bases from V and 0 bases from J; junction bases left unmatched: 8. This CDR3 is 15 amino acids long. The CDR3 spells CSVAGGVRYQETQYF. CDR3 nucleotide sequence: TGCAGCGTTGCGGGAGGCGTCAGGTACCAAGAGACCCAGTACTTC.

The chain couples TRBV7-2 to TRBJ2-7; D possibly corresponds to TRBD1 (5 bases). CDR1 and CDR2 from the germline V gene are SGHTA and FQGNSA. V lost 2 bases and J 3 bases, leaving 5 bases between the germline ends. The CDR3 has 12 amino acids. CDR3 DNA sequence: TGTGCCAGCAGCTTACAGGGCTACGAGCAGTACTTC. Protein sequence: CASSLQGYEQYF.

This chain uses TRBV4-1 with TRBJ2-4; no reliable D call. The CDR3 loop spans 16 amino acids. Between the trimmed V and J ends, which lost 0 bases and 6 bases, there was a span of 15 bases. The germline CDR1 and CDR2 sequences are MGHRA and YSYEKL. The CDR3 nucleotides are TGCGCCAGCAGCCAAGACCCGACGGGTATCGGAAACATTCAGTACTTC. Its translation: CASSQDPTGIGNIQYF.

About this clone: This specimen includes other DNA sequences encoding the same CDR3. This rearrangement joins TRBV27 to TRBJ2-7; D ambiguous. Germline loops: CDR1 MNHEY, CDR2 SMNVEV (reference sequence). V was shortened by 3 bases and J by 0 bases, with 6 bases between the two germline ends. The CDR3 runs to 13 residues. The DNA for the CDR3 is TGTGCCAGCAGTTTGGCTAGCTCCTACGAGCAGTACTTC. Its protein is CASSLASSYEQYF.

The J gene is TRBJ2-1, the V gene TRBV27; D is possibly TRBD2 (6 bases). The V gene lost 6 bases and the J gene lost 4 bases, with 16 bases spanning the gap. This CDR3 has 15 amino acids. Looked up from germline, CDR1 is MNHEY and CDR2 is SMNVEV (reference sequence). The CDR3 nucleotides read TGTGCCAGCAGGTCGCCTCGGCGGGATTACAATGAGCAGTTCTTC. This encodes CASRSPRRDYNEQFF.

The chain recombines TRBV15 with TRBJ2-5; D is undetermined. This CDR3 region has 13 residues. The V and J ends lost 2 bases and 1 base respectively, with 5 bases between them. Germline V lookup: CDR1 LNHNV, CDR2 YYDKDF (reference sequence). In DNA form, the CDR3 reads TGTGCCACCAGCAGACAACTCCAAGAGACCCAGTACTTC. Protein: CATSRQLQETQYF.

The CDR3 is CASSQGLAGEETQYF. The CDR3 region has the DNA TGCGCCAGCAGCCAAGGACTAGCGGGTGAGGAGACCCAGTACTTC. The gene calls are TRBV4-3 and TRBJ2-5; 10 nucleotides agree with TRBD2. The CDR3 sequence is 15 residues long. Germline CDR1 is LGHNA and CDR2 is YSLEER. V gave up 1 base and J gave up 5 bases; unmatched junction bases: 4.

This chain uses TRBV7-8 with TRBJ1-5, with 8 bases identical to TRBD1. With 5 bases clipped from V and 6 bases from J, the junction kept 15 bases outside the gene matches. The CDR3 contains 17 residues. Per germline, CDR1 SGHVS and CDR2 FQNEAQ. The CDR3 DNA reads TGTGCCAGCAGCGCACGGGCGGGCAGGGGGCGATCTCAGCCCCAGCATTTT. Translating it yields CASSARAGRGRSQPQHF.

The CDR3 DNA reads TGTGCCAGCAGTTATGTTTACGGCGGGAACCAAGAGACCCAGTACTTC. Encoded protein: CASSYVYGGNQETQYF. This chain links TRBV6-5 with TRBJ2-5; D may be TRBD2 (6 bases). Germline V gene lookup returns CDR1 MNHEY and CDR2 SVGAGI. This CDR3 region has 16 residues. Trimming shortened V by 3 bases and J by 0 bases, and 14 bases separated the two germline ends.

CDR3 nucleotides: TGTGCCAGCAGTTACGCACTAGCGGACCCCACAGATACGCAGTATTTT. It translates to CASSYALADPTDTQYF. The chain combines TRBV6-5 with TRBJ2-3; 8 bases agree with TRBD2. The germline V gene has CDR1 MNHEY and CDR2 SVGAGI. The CDR3 runs 16 residues. V dropped 2 bases and J dropped 2; count of bases not matched to a gene: 6.

V gene TRBV6-1 combines with J gene TRBJ2-7; 9 bases are a match to TRBD1. Trimming removed 6 bases from V and 0 bases from J; junction bases left unmatched: 6. CDR3 size: 15 residues. Germline V CDR1 and CDR2: MNHNS, SASEGT. CDR3 region: CASRDLGQGSYEQYV. The CDR3 bases are TGTGCCAGCAGAGACCTGGGACAGGGCTCCTACGAGCAGTACGTC.

This chain uses TRBV7-9 with TRBJ2-7, with a possible D match to TRBD1 (6 bases). Trimming left V 1 base short and J 3 bases short, with 10 bases between. This CDR3 contains 14 residues. The germline gives CDR1 SEHNR, CDR2 FQNEAQ (reference sequence). DNA for the CDR3: TGTGCCAGCAGCTTAGGTGACAGGCTCTACGAGCAGTACTTC. Translation gives CASSLGDRLYEQYF.

CDR3 sequence: CASSQVGGRAIETQYF. The CDR3 nucleotides read TGCGCCAGCAGCCAAGTGGGCGGGAGGGCCATTGAGACCCAGTACTTC. V is TRBV4-1 and J is TRBJ2-5, with TRBD2 identical over 9 bases. This CDR3 is built from 16 residues. CDR1 and CDR2 (germline): MGHRA, YSYEKL. V shed 1 base, J shed 5 bases, and the junction held 8 bases outside the gene matches.

Only a few counts were recorded for this clone. This sequence joins TRBV5-1 and TRBJ1-1; D is possibly TRBD1 (5 bases). V gave up 5 bases and J gave up 3 bases, with 11 bases separating them. This CDR3 contains 13 residues. The germline CDR1 and CDR2 sequences are SGHRS and YFSETQ. The CDR3 sequence: CASRGQGYTEAFF. The CDR3, as DNA: TGCGCCAGCAGGGGCCAGGGATACACTGAAGCTTTCTTT.

The genes are TRBV7-4 and TRBJ2-7; 7 bases agree with TRBD2. Trimming took 1 base from V and 0 from J; bases not matched to a gene: 9. Germline CDR1 and CDR2: SGHVT and SQSDAQ. This CDR3 has 17 residues. CDR3 DNA sequence: TGTGCCAGCAGCTTAGGGGAGGGGCGGTCTTCCTCCTACGAGCAGTACGTC. This codes for CASSLGEGRSSSYEQYV.

Here the CDR3 DNA reads TGTGCCAGCAGCCAGGCGAGCGGGAGCTATGAGCAGTTCTTC. It translates to CASSQASGSYEQFF. This rearrangement joins TRBV4-2 to TRBJ2-1; 8 bases match TRBD2. This CDR3 is built from 14 residues. Germline V lookup: CDR1 LGHNA, CDR2 YNFKEQ. With 3 bases clipped from V and 8 bases from J, the junction kept 6 bases outside the gene matches.